This TCR beta chain is drawn from a study of vaccination and CD4 T cells after COVID-19. In the case of this clonotype: The antigen remains undetermined.

Treatment given: 10-day PBMC culture with coronavirus spike peptide pools or control peptides (ViraFEST assay). An Oncomine TCR Beta short-read assay was used to sequence the DNA from cultured CD4+ T cells. Using its own MiXCR run on the PCR reads, TCRdb lists one record per CDR3 protein. The data contain tens of thousands of distinct CDR3 sequences, 35% to 40% of them singletons. CDR3 length equals 16 residues. V shed 5 bases, J shed 3 bases, and the junction held 6 bases outside the gene matches. Germline assignment: CDR1 DFQATT and CDR2 SNEGSKA (reference sequence). This TCR derives from a human donor who received a COVID-19 vaccine. This sequence joins TRBV20-1 and TRBJ2-1; 14 bases map to TRBD2. Source: CD4+ T cells from blood, cultured in vitro, taken before SARS-CoV-2 vaccination. CDR3 sequence (DNA): TGCAGTGCTGGGAGACTAGCGGGGGGGGGCTACAATGAGCAGTTCTTC. This sequence encodes CSAGRLAGGGYNEQFF.